These 20 T cell receptor beta chains were all obtained from the same sample, sequenced in a study of blood T cell repertoires in COVID-19. Measured with immunoSEQ multiplex PCR; TCRdb has only the in-frame clones, and not every one. The repertoire includes 110,000 to 150,000 clones, 85% of them detected once, and around 6.2% sits in the top ten. The sequenced sample consisted of PBMCs or T cells enriched from blood (not recorded which). Receptor source: a woman between 35 and 50 years old who had recovered from COVID-19.

The CDR3 nucleotides are TGTGCCAGCAGCTTAGGAGGGAGGCAGGGGGCCAGCGAGCAGTACTTC. Amino acid sequence: CASSLGGRQGASEQYF. This chain joins TRBV9 and TRBJ2-7, with 8 bases identical to TRBD1. V gave up 4 bases and J gave up 6 bases; unmatched junction bases: 15. Germline CDR1 reads SGDLS; CDR2 reads YYNGEE. CDR3 length: 16 residues.

This clone was counted between two and nine times. The V gene is TRBV10-3, the J gene TRBJ1-1; D is uncertain. The CDR3 loop spans 11 amino acids. The V and J ends lost 11 bases and 11 bases respectively, with 18 bases between them. Germline CDR1 reads ENHRY; CDR2 reads SYGVKD. CDR3: CAPRGLLGAFF. The CDR3 DNA sequence: TGTGCCCCACGCGGACTGCTCGGGGCTTTCTTT.

The genes are TRBV9 and TRBJ2-7, with TRBD1 as a possible D gene (6 bases). V lost 0 bases and J lost 3, with 7 bases in between. Germline CDR1 is SGDLS and CDR2 is YYNGEE. The CDR3 is 13 residues long. The CDR3 DNA follows: TGTGCCAGCAGCGTAGAGGACAGCTACGAGCAGTACTTC. Protein sequence: CASSVEDSYEQYF.

This sequence joins TRBV4-2 and TRBJ1-2; D is perhaps TRBD1 (5 bases). This CDR3 region has 15 residues. Germline-derived CDR1 and CDR2 are LGHNA and YNFKEQ. V shed 1 base and J shed 2 bases, with 11 bases lying between them. The CDR3 is CASSQVTTVNYGYTF. The CDR3, as DNA: TGTGCCAGCAGCCAAGTCACGACAGTCAACTATGGCTACACCTTC.

This clone was seen a handful of times. Other DNA variants within this sample encode the same CDR3. J is TRBJ1-1 and V is TRBV3-1 (or the pseudogene TRBV3-2); D gene unclear. CDR1 and CDR2 (germline): LGHDT, YNNKEL (reference sequence). The CDR3 spans 13 residues. V lost 3 bases and J lost 1, with 6 bases in between. In DNA form, the CDR3 reads TGTGCCAGCAGCCATCGACAGAACACTGAAGCTTTCTTT. Translation: CASSHRQNTEAFF.

The chain couples TRBV27 to TRBJ1-5; D uncertain. This CDR3 contains 15 residues. V dropped 1 base and J dropped 1 base, with 8 bases sitting between them. CDR1 and CDR2 (germline): MNHEY, SMNVEV (reference sequence). The CDR3 is CASSLFSQSNQPQHF. CDR3 DNA: TGTGCCAGCAGTTTATTTTCACAGAGCAATCAGCCCCAGCATTTT.

The V and J genes are TRBV9 and TRBJ1-6; 7 positions match TRBD1. Germline CDR1 reads SGDLS; CDR2 reads YYNGEE. V shed 5 bases and J 0 bases; nucleotides not matched to a gene: 2. This CDR3 region has 15 residues. The CDR3 loop is CASRTGSSYNSPLHF. CDR3 nucleotide sequence: TGTGCCAGCAGGACAGGGAGCTCCTATAATTCACCCCTCCACTTT.

The rearrangement joins TRBV5-1 to TRBJ2-2; D might be TRBD2 (5 bases). CDR1 is SGHRS, CDR2 YFSETQ, per germline. The V gene lost 10 bases and the J gene lost 6 bases, with 13 bases spanning the gap. The CDR3 contains 12 residues. CDR3 DNA: TGCGCCTGCCGCAGCGGCTCCGGGGAGCTGTTTTTT. This encodes CACRSGSGELFF.

On this clone: A read error may account for a junction end that differs from germline. The chain joins TRBV4-2 to TRBJ2-5; TRBD2 matches 12 bases. CDR1 and CDR2 (germline): LGHNA, YNFKEQ. CDR3 size: 17 residues. The CDR3 is CASSEETSGSLQETQYF. Here the CDR3 DNA reads TGTGCCAGCAGCGAAGAGACTAGCGGGAGTCTCCAAGAGACCCAGTACTTC.

The chain is built from TRBV21-1 and TRBJ1-3. TRBV21-1 is a listed pseudogene. The CDR3 runs 17 residues. The DNA for the CDR3 is TGTGCCAGCAGCCGATCATTAGACGGAGTCTCTGGAAACACCATATATTTT. Protein: CASSRSLDGVSGNTIYF.

The genes are TRBV5-1 and TRBJ2-2; D is perhaps TRBD2 (6 bases). Germline CDR1 SGHRS, CDR2 YFSETQ. The CDR3 loop spans 14 amino acids. V lost 5 bases and J lost 7, with 15 bases in between. CDR3 DNA sequence: TGCGCCAGCAGAGACCCCAGCGGGCGCGGGGAGCTGTTTTTT. Amino acids: CASRDPSGRGELFF.

This sequence joins TRBV10-2 and TRBJ2-6; D is unresolved. The CDR3 spans 15 residues. From germline, CDR1 is WSHSY and CDR2 SAAADI. V was shortened by 3 bases and J by 0 bases, with 6 bases between the two germline ends. The CDR3 spells CASSDRNSGANVLTF. CDR3 DNA sequence: TGCGCCAGCAGTGACAGAAACTCTGGGGCCAACGTCCTGACTTTC.

V is TRBV10-3 and J is TRBJ2-1; TRBD1 matches at 7 bases. The trim removed 6 bases at V and 5 bases at J, leaving 4 bases unmatched. The germline V gene has CDR1 ENHRY and CDR2 SYGVKD. The CDR3 covers 13 residues. The CDR3 loop reads CAIRQGLNNEQFF. DNA for the CDR3: TGTGCCATCAGACAGGGGCTAAACAATGAGCAGTTCTTC.

The V call is TRBV15, the J call TRBJ1-5, with 8 bases identical to TRBD1. The V gene end was trimmed by 3 bases and the J gene end by 7 bases; junction bases not matched to a gene: 8. CDR1 and CDR2 (germline): LNHNV, YYDKDF (reference sequence). There are 15 residues in the CDR3. The CDR3 bases are TGTGCCACCAGCAGGGATCAGGGGGCAGGACAGCCCCAGCATTTT. This encodes CATSRDQGAGQPQHF.

The chain is built from TRBV12-5 and TRBJ1-5, with a possible D match to TRBD1 (6 bases). CDR1 is LGHNT and CDR2 is FRNRAP in the germline V gene. The CDR3 loop spans 15 amino acids. Trimming took off 1 base at V and 3 bases at J, with 10 bases between the two ends. The CDR3 DNA reads TGTGCTAGTGGTTTGGGACAGGTCACCAATCAGCCCCAGCATTTT. This encodes CASGLGQVTNQPQHF.

On this clone: The sample carries other DNA sequences with the same CDR3. V gene TRBV7-9 combines with J gene TRBJ2-3; the match to TRBD1 covers 10 bases. V shed 5 bases and J 1 base; nucleotides not matched to a gene: 3. This CDR3 region has 15 residues. Germline V gene data show CDR1 as SEHNR and CDR2 as FQNEAQ (reference sequence). The CDR3 bases are TGTGCCAGCAGCCCTGGGACAGGGGGCACAGATACGCAGTATTTT. Translation gives CASSPGTGGTDTQYF.

V and J are TRBV27 and TRBJ2-1; TRBD2 might be the D (6 bases). The CDR3 length is 14 residues. Trimming removed 10 bases at V and 3 bases at J, with 16 bases between. Germline values: CDR1 MNHEY, CDR2 SMNVEV (reference sequence). The CDR3 DNA is TGTGCCATAGCACCCGGGACTTACTACAATGAGCAGTTCTTC. Protein product: CAIAPGTYYNEQFF.

The rearrangement joins TRBV6-1 to TRBJ2-7; no clear D gene. Trimming removed 2 bases at V and 4 bases at J, with 6 bases between. Germline values: CDR1 MNHNS, CDR2 SASEGT. This CDR3 is built from 12 residues. For the CDR3, the DNA is TGTGCCAGCAGTGAAACCGGGTACGAGCAGTACTTC. Amino acid sequence: CASSETGYEQYF.

The chain employs TRBV29-1 and TRBJ1-2, with D possibly TRBD1 on 5 matching bases. CDR1 SQVTM and CDR2 ANQGSEA come from the germline V gene. The CDR3 length is 12 residues. With 5 bases removed from V and 7 bases from J, the gap between germline ends came to 14 bases. The CDR3 protein is CSVYITGRGYTF. CDR3 coding DNA: TGCAGCGTTTATATTACAGGACGTGGCTACACCTTC.

The rearrangement joins TRBV11-3 to TRBJ2-3, with D maybe TRBD2 (5 bases). V was pared by 5 bases and J by 5 bases, with 14 bases between. The CDR3 has 14 residues. Germline assignment: CDR1 SGHNT and CDR2 YENEEA. The CDR3 protein is CASSRTGFRDTQYF. CDR3 coding DNA: TGTGCCAGCAGCCGAACGGGGTTCAGAGATACGCAGTATTTT.